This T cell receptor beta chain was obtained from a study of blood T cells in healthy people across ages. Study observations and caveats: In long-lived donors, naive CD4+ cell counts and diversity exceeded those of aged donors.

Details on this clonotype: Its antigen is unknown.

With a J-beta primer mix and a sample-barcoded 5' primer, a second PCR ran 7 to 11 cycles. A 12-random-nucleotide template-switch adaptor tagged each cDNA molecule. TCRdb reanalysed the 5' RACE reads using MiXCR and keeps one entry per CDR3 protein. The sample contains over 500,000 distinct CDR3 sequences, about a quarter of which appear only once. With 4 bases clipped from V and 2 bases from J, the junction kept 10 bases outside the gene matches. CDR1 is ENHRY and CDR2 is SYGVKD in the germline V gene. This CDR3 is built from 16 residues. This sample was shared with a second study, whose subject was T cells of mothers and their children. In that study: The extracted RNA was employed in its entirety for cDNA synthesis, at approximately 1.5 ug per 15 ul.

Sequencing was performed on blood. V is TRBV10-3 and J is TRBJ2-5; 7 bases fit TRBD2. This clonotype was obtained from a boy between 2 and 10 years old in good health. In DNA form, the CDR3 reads TGTGCCATCAGTGTTACGGGGGGTACTGCACAAGAGACCCAGTACTTC. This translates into CAISVTGGTAQETQYF.